This T cell receptor (beta chain) was recorded in a study of cytomegalovirus exposure and HLA in healthy donors (dated by TCRdb to 2016 to 2017). Looking at the study overall: According to a later analysis, one platform produced both the roughly 120 validation repertoires and the 666 repertoires of the first cohort. The study was designed to test whether signatures of past pathogen exposure could be identified by cataloging public T cell receptors. Along with the roughly 610-subject first cohort, a separate validation cohort of more than 90 different subjects was used. High-throughput TCR immunosequencing, statistical association of individual TCRs with disease status, and machine learning were combined to predict cytomegalovirus infection status. Overall study outcomes, separate from this receptor: A later analysis found that TCRs clustered in the first cohort also tended to co-occur in the 130 or so validation repertoires, with 94% of cluster scores above 0. The validation cohort had no HLA typing available for a later analysis, so co-occurrence within that cohort was assessed over all 130 or so repertoires. It was suggested by the authors that the approach could potentially be generalized to other disease states and immunological phenotypes. In the study, around 150 TCR beta chains were listed as associated with cytomegalovirus. A few of the identified cytomegalovirus-associated TCR beta chains were confirmed in vitro to be specific for cytomegalovirus antigens. While some public TCRs were present in many individuals, most TCR sequences turned up only very rarely across donors. The classifier was reported to diagnose cytomegalovirus status with high specificity and sensitivity in both the original cohort and the validation cohort.

Receptor amplification or capture employed the immunoSEQ multiplex PCR assay. The paper's processing steps were these. A statistical classification framework was developed to diagnose cytomegalovirus status using the catalog of TCR beta chain sequences. As stored in TCRdb, this immuneACCESS dataset retains in-frame rearrangements with V and J assigned. A fraction of the clones does not appear; measured against another copy, unresolved V genes explain less than half of the discrepancy, and the remainder lacks a known reason. From that table come the V and J calls and clone size; the DNA was used to work out D and trimming. Recorded for this sample are some 350,000 clones; 87% of them occurred a single time. The ten largest clonotypes hold roughly 1.2% of the sample. Details on this clone: This clone's antigen is unknown. No quality values exist for individual bases; no much larger clone is one base distant.

The donors belonged to the validation cohort of over a hundred subjects, which was separate from the approximately 700-subject first cohort. Looking up the germline V gene yields CDR1 LGHNA and CDR2 YNFKEQ. At the junction V is shortened by 2 bases and J by 5 bases; bases outside the gene matches: 7. Including the terminal cysteine and phenylalanine, the CDR3 comprises 16 residues. The entry retains the CDR3 DNA only, 48 bases that are in frame from base 1. Sequenced material: PBMCs. The chain uses TRBV4-2 and TRBJ2-1, with 9 bases matching TRBD1. The TCR sequence derives from a woman in her 30s in good health and CMV-seropositive. The CDR3 region reads CASSQSPGQGHNEQFF. The nucleotides read TGTGCCAGCAGCCAATCCCCGGGACAGGGCCACAATGAGCAGTTCTTC.